The 2 T cell receptor beta chains below all came from one sample that was sequenced in a study of beta chain features in type 1 diabetes (dated by TCRdb to the late 2010s). The library was built by means of the immunoSEQ multiplex PCR assay. The High Capacity cDNA Reverse Transcription Kit was used to reverse transcribe all of the isolated RNA, meaning that expressed TCRB transcripts were what got sequenced. In its TCRdb copy, this immuneACCESS table keeps in-frame sequences only and misses some clones. Where compared with another copy, unresolved V genes explain less than half of these, and the others have no known cause. Within this sample are 900,000 or so clones, with about a sixth of them counted one time only. In total, the top ten clones hold around 0.02% of the sample. Material for sequencing was naive CD4+ T cells from blood. What the cell subset or site label conveys for this sample: true naive CD4+ T cells. These receptors all stem from a woman aged 18 to 35 in good health.

This clone occurred a few times. This rearrangement joins TRBV19 to TRBJ2-1; perhaps TRBD1 as D (5 bases). Trimming took off 3 bases at V and 7 bases at J, with 16 bases between the two ends. Per the germline V gene, CDR1 is LNHDA and CDR2 is SQIVND (reference sequence). This CDR3 comprises 15 residues. The CDR3, as DNA: TGTGCCAGTAGTATTGCAGGGCCCGCGAGGAATGAGCAGTTCTTC. It is translated as CASSIAGPARNEQFF.

V gene TRBV4-2 combines with J gene TRBJ2-1; D is perhaps TRBD2 (5 bases). This CDR3 comprises 16 residues. Trimming shortened V by 0 bases and J by 5 bases, and 14 bases separated the two germline ends. Germline CDR1 is LGHNA and CDR2 is YNFKEQ. The CDR3 region is CASSQERTAENNEQFF. CDR3 coding DNA: TGTGCCAGCAGCCAAGAACGGACTGCAGAAAACAATGAGCAGTTCTTC.